This entry concerns a single TCR beta chain. Its antigen is still unknown. Other DNA sequences in the sample encode the same CDR3. The PCR ran on 60 Vbeta and 13 Jbeta primers. TCRdb's table, derived via immunoSEQ multiplex PCR, lists solely in-frame clones and lacks some. The sample lists 150,000 to 200,000 clones, over 75% occurring once. V lost 1 base, J lost 3 bases, and 0 bases stayed unmatched. This CDR3 comprises 13 residues. CDR1 and CDR2 from the germline V gene are GTSNPN and SVGIG (reference sequence). This sample is drawn from a study of cytomegalovirus exposure and HLA in healthy donors. General study findings and limits: A missense DCLRE1C variant was associated with V- and J-gene trimming of TCR beta chains in a later analysis, and an independent cohort replicated the association. A few CMV-associated chains were confirmed in vitro to be specific for CMV antigens. The authors later found most CMV-associated TCR beta chains appeared HLA-restricted.

The source of this sequence is a man aged 18 to 30 in good health and CMV-seropositive. The sample consisted of PBMCs. The chain carries TRBV30 and TRBJ1-3; TRBD1 agrees at 7 bases. The CDR3 protein is CAWSGQGGNTIYF. CDR3 DNA: TGTGCCTGGAGTGGACAGGGTGGAAACACCATATATTTT. The full variable domain, in which reference TRBV30 and TRBJ1-3 provide the parts outside the CDR3, is SQTIHQWPATLVQPVGSPLSLECTVEGTSNPNLYWYRQAAGRGLQLLFYSVGIGQISSEVPQNLSASRPQDRQFILSSKKLLLSDSGFYLCAWSGQGGNTIYFGEGSWLTVV.